Each of the 21 T cell receptor beta chains below was sequenced from the same sample in a study of T cell repertoires in cytomegalovirus infection. MiXCR, applied by TCRdb to the reads, yields one record per CDR3 protein. Among about 230,000 distinct CDR3 sequences, 22% were seen once, and the ten largest hold over 15%. The source material was CD8+ T cells from PBMCs. These receptors all stem from a human donor in good health (CMV status not recorded). Some clones in this sample may be carry-over from other donors' samples.

The gene calls are TRBV5-6 and TRBJ2-3; 10 bases are shared with TRBD2. CDR1 and CDR2 from the germline V gene are SGHDT and YYEEEE. The CDR3 loop spans 17 amino acids. J gave up 2 bases and V 4 bases, and 10 bases lay outside the gene matches. DNA of the CDR3: TGTGCCAGCAGCGAAACTCCGGGACTAGCGACCACAGATACGCAGTATTTT. This codes for CASSETPGLATTDTQYF.

The V call is TRBV7-9, the J call TRBJ2-7; D might be TRBD2 (7 bases). Between the trimmed V and J ends, which lost 4 bases and 1 base, there was a span of 14 bases. The CDR3 is made up of 15 amino acids. Germline V gene sequence: CDR1 SEHNR, CDR2 FQNEAQ (reference sequence). CDR3 loop: CASSWGGGSSYEQYF. The CDR3 bases are TGTGCCAGCAGCTGGGGAGGGGGATCATCCTACGAGCAGTACTTC. The variable domain in full, completed from reference TRBV7-9 and TRBJ2-7, reads DTGVSQNPRHKITKRGQNVTFRCDPISEHNRLYWYRQTLGQGPEFLTYFQNEAQLEKSRLLSDRFSAERPKGSFSTLEIQRTEQGDSAMYLCASSWGGGSSYEQYFGPGTRLTVT.

Within the sample, this clonotype is medium-sized. This sequence joins TRBV20-1 and TRBJ2-3, with D possibly called TRBD1 or TRBD2 (6 bases each). V lost 6 bases to trimming and J lost 2 bases, with 15 bases between them. The CDR3 runs to 14 residues. Germline CDR1 reads DFQATT; CDR2 reads SNEGSKA (reference sequence). In DNA form, the CDR3 reads TGCAGTGCCTCGGGGGCGGTGGACACAGATACGCAGTATTTT. Translating it yields CSASGAVDTDTQYF.

This clonotype was observed at least ten times. The chain has TRBV7-6 and TRBJ2-2; 7 nucleotides agree with TRBD2. The J segment lost 6 bases and the V segment lost 5 bases, leaving 6 bases of the junction unmatched. Germline V gene sequence: CDR1 SGHVS, CDR2 FNYEAQ. The CDR3 totals 14 residues. The CDR3 sequence is CASSHAGVAGELFF. CDR3 nucleotide sequence: TGTGCCAGCAGCCACGCGGGGGTCGCCGGGGAGCTGTTTTTT.

This clonotype was picked up a small number of times. This chain uses TRBV5-4 with TRBJ2-1; TRBD2 agrees at 13 bases. CDR3 length: 17 amino acids. CDR1 is SGHNT, CDR2 YYREEE, per germline (reference sequence). The junction had 7 bases not matched to a gene; V was cut back by 0 bases and J by 7 bases. In nucleotides, the CDR3 is TGTGCCAGCAGCTTGGGAGAATTGGGACTAGCGGGAAATGAGCAGTTCTTC. Its translation is CASSLGELGLAGNEQFF.

The chain has TRBV11-2 and TRBJ1-6, with D hard to call. This CDR3 comprises 14 residues. The germline gives CDR1 SGHAT, CDR2 FQNNGV. Trimming removed 5 bases at V and 7 bases at J, with 12 bases between. CDR3 residues: CASSLPGVNSPLHF. The CDR3 coding sequence is TGTGCCAGCAGCCTCCCCGGGGTAAATTCACCCCTCCACTTT.

The sample holds one count of this clonotype. The chain has TRBV2 and TRBJ1-3; a weak D match, TRBD1 (5 bases). There are 14 residues in the CDR3. The V end was cut by 6 bases, the J end by 5 bases, with 14 bases between. Germline CDR1 SNHLY, CDR2 FYNNEI. Here the CDR3 DNA reads TGTGCCAGCAGGCAAGCAGGGATACGAAACACCATATATTTT. Protein product: CASRQAGIRNTIYF.

The chain links TRBV12-3 or TRBV12-4 to TRBJ1-4; weak D call: TRBD1 (5 bases). With 5 bases removed from V and 8 bases from J, the gap between germline ends came to 15 bases. This CDR3 region has 14 residues. The CDR3 region is CASSLVGTGEKLFF. CDR3 DNA sequence: TGTGCCAGCAGTCTGGTGGGGACCGGGGAAAAACTGTTTTTT.

This clonotype showed up just a few times. The chain employs TRBV29-1 and TRBJ2-1; 7 positions match TRBD2. From germline, CDR1 is SQVTM and CDR2 ANQGSEA. The CDR3 sequence is 13 residues long. V lost 7 bases and J lost 6; bases outside the gene matches: 9. In DNA form, the CDR3 reads TGCAGCGCCGGGAGGCAGGGATTCAATGAGCAGTTCTTC. As protein: CSAGRQGFNEQFF.

The gene calls are TRBV14 and TRBJ2-7; D is tentatively TRBD1 or TRBD2 (5 bases each). CDR3 length: 12 amino acids. Germline lookup yields CDR1 SGHDN and CDR2 FVKESK. Between the trimmed V and J ends, which lost 8 bases and 7 bases, there was a span of 15 bases. The CDR3 reads CASGPGRQEQYF. The CDR3 DNA reads TGTGCCAGCGGACCGGGACGGCAAGAGCAGTACTTC.

There are a few counts of this clonotype. The chain joins TRBV5-1 to TRBJ2-7, with D perhaps TRBD1 (6 bases). Per the germline V gene, CDR1 is SGHRS and CDR2 is YFSETQ. Trimming cost V 0 bases and J 2 bases, with 9 bases left between them. The CDR3 spans 14 residues. The CDR3 loop reads CASSLETGTYEQYF. The CDR3 coding sequence is TGCGCCAGCAGCTTGGAGACAGGCACCTACGAGCAGTACTTC.

This clonotype was observed many times. The chain carries TRBV7-8 and TRBJ1-1, with D unclear. The germline gives CDR1 SGHVS, CDR2 FQNEAQ. Trimming cost V 4 bases and J 0 bases, with 12 bases left between them. This CDR3 comprises 15 residues. CDR3 nucleotide sequence: TGTGCCAGCAGCTCGCGACAAACCGTGAACACTGAAGCTTTCTTT. Amino acids: CASSSRQTVNTEAFF.

This clonotype came up a few times. The chain links TRBV7-9 to TRBJ2-6, with TRBD2 identical over 7 bases. This CDR3 comprises 21 residues. Germline values: CDR1 SEHNR, CDR2 FQNEAQ (reference sequence). V trimming: 6 bases; J trimming: 0 bases; junction bases outside the gene matches: 20. The CDR3 spells CASRPTDLSRGVYSGANVLTF. The DNA of the CDR3 is TGTGCCAGCAGACCTACGGACCTTTCACGGGGGGTATACTCTGGGGCCAACGTCCTGACTTTC. The full variable domain, rest sourced from reference TRBV7-9 and TRBJ2-6, is DTGVSQNPRHKITKRGQNVTFRCDPISEHNRLYWYRQTLGQGPEFLTYFQNEAQLEKSRLLSDRFSAERPKGSFSTLEIQRTEQGDSAMYLCASRPTDLSRGVYSGANVLTFGAGSRLTVL.

Points on this clonotype: Sequence at one end of the junction differs from germline and may be a read error. V is TRBV6-8 and J is TRBJ2-1; D may match TRBD1 or TRBD2 (6 bases each). CDR1 and CDR2 (germline): MNHGY, SAAAGT. This CDR3 has 14 residues. Here the CDR3 DNA reads TGTGTCAGCAGTTACTCATGGGGGGCCGATGAGCAGTTCTTC. Its protein is CVSSYSWGADEQFF.

The table lists this clonotype with many counts. This chain connects TRBV7-8 to TRBJ1-2; 9 bases map to TRBD1. V lost 4 bases and J lost 4; bases outside the gene matches: 7. Germline V gene lookup returns CDR1 SGHVS and CDR2 FQNEAQ. This CDR3 is built from 15 residues. In nucleotides, the CDR3 is TGTGCCAGCAGCTCCCGCGGGGGACAGGGCTATGGCTACACCTTC. This sequence encodes CASSSRGGQGYGYTF.

This clonotype occurred many times. This chain uses TRBV25-1 with TRBJ1-1; 9 bases line up with TRBD1. Losses at the gene ends were 6 bases for V and 6 bases for J; bases not matched to a gene: 8. The CDR3 totals 14 residues. In germline, CDR1 is MGHDK, CDR2 SYGVNS. In nucleotides, the CDR3 is TGTGCCAGCAGCCCTACAGGGGGCGCGCCTGAAGCTTTCTTT. Translation: CASSPTGGAPEAFF.

Comment on this clonotype: Given a much more abundant clone one base away, this may be a read error. V is TRBV5-6 and J is TRBJ2-1, with a tentative D call TRBD2 (6 bases). Germline V gene sequence: CDR1 SGHDT, CDR2 YYEEEE. The CDR3 consists of 13 residues. CDR3 DNA sequence: TGTGCCAACAGCGCGGACTATAGCTATGAGCAGTTCTTC. Translation gives CANSADYSYEQFF. Based on the CDR3 plus reference TRBV5-6 and TRBJ2-1, the full variable domain is DAGVTQSPTHLIKTRGQQVTLRCSPKSGHDTVSWYQQALGQGPQFIFQYYEEEERQRGNFPDRFSGHQFPNYSSELNVNALLLGDSALYLCANSADYSYEQFFGPGTRLTVL.

This clonotype was counted between two and nine times. The rearrangement joins TRBV29-1 to TRBJ1-4, with a tentative D call TRBD1 (6 bases). CDR1 and CDR2 from the germline V gene are SQVTM and ANQGSEA. The length of the CDR3 is 11 residues. V was shortened by 5 bases and J by 10 bases, with 11 bases between the two germline ends. The CDR3 region has the DNA TGCAGCGTTTTGGGGGCAGGAAAACTGTTTTTT. It yields the protein CSVLGAGKLFF.

This clonotype was seen many times. The rearrangement links TRBV7-2 to TRBJ2-7; TRBD1 matches at 7 bases. The junction had 11 bases not matched to a gene; V was cut back by 6 bases and J by 3 bases. This CDR3 is 15 amino acids long. Germline lookup yields CDR1 SGHTA and CDR2 FQGNSA. The CDR3 bases are TGTGCCAGCAGGGTCTCAGGGGGTGGTCTCTACGAGCAGTACTTC. It encodes CASRVSGGGLYEQYF.

The chain recombines TRBV7-6 with TRBJ2-2, with 7 bases matching TRBD1. The CDR3 has 15 amino acids. The germline CDR1 and CDR2 sequences are SGHVS and FNYEAQ. Germline trimming cut 4 bases from V and 5 bases from J; bases unmatched to any gene: 7. CDR3 in DNA: TGTGCCAGCAGCTCACCAGGGGGTTTGACCGGGGAGCTGTTTTTT. It translates to CASSSPGGLTGELFF.

The chain recombines TRBV13 with TRBJ2-3; no definite D call. The germline V and J ends were trimmed by 0 bases and 6 bases, with 16 bases remaining between them. The CDR3 has 16 amino acids. CDR1 and CDR2 from the germline V gene are PRHDT and FYEKMQ (reference sequence). DNA of the CDR3: TGTGCCAGCAGCTTAGGGACCGCACCGTATAAGGATACGCAGTATTTT. Its translation is CASSLGTAPYKDTQYF. Together with reference TRBV13 and TRBJ2-3, the CDR3 gives the full variable domain: AAGVIQSPRHLIKEKRETATLKCYPIPRHDTVYWYQQGPGQDPQFLISFYEKMQSDKGSIPDRFSAQQFSDYHSELNMSSLELGDSALYFCASSLGTAPYKDTQYFGPGTRLTVL.